This TCR beta chain originates from a study of T cell changes during pregnancy in multiple sclerosis. Assay used: immunoSEQ multiplex PCR; TCRdb lists only in-frame clones, some missing. The sample records some 52,000 clones, around 90% being singletons. Looked up from germline, CDR1 is MNHNS and CDR2 is SASEGT. The V gene lost 1 base and the J gene lost 6 bases, with 10 bases spanning the gap. There are 14 residues in the CDR3. The chain uses TRBV6-1 and TRBJ2-1; D is perhaps TRBD1 (6 bases). The input for sequencing was CD4+ T cells from peripheral blood mononuclear cells, taken before pregnancy. This clonotype was sampled from a female donor with multiple sclerosis, enrolled in a pregnancy study. Here the CDR3 DNA reads TGTGCCAGCAGTGAAGGGGGGCAGAGCAATGAGCAGTTCTTC. Amino acids: CASSEGGQSNEQFF.